This TCR beta chain emerged from a study of cytomegalovirus exposure and HLA in healthy donors. Study at large: HLA-typed donors were the source of about 81 million unique TCRs held in an early data release.

Donors sampled were nominally healthy, though unrecorded immune exposures were likely. The CDR3 length is 12 residues. The germline CDR1 and CDR2 sequences are SGHNT and YYREEE (reference sequence). V was trimmed by 4 bases and J by 8 bases, leaving 12 bases between them. The PCR ran on 60 Vbeta and 13 Jbeta primers. In the source study's methods: Per a later analysis, the number of unique TCR beta chains was 75 million to 90 million, of which roughly 11 million were shared. TCRdb's table, derived via immunoSEQ multiplex PCR, lists solely in-frame clones and lacks some. The DNA was the basis for D and trimming; V, J and clone size are from that table. The sample carries about 160,000 clones, under 80% recorded once.

V and J are TRBV5-4 and TRBJ1-2; TRBD1 is a possible D gene (5 bases). Sequencing was done on a sample of PBMCs. This clonotype was obtained from a man aged 40-49 years in good health and CMV-seronegative. This chain's CDR3 is CASSPLGVGYTF. The CDR3 nucleotides are TGTGCCAGCAGCCCCCTAGGGGTCGGCTACACCTTC.